This TCR beta chain was sequenced in a study of cytomegalovirus exposure and HLA in healthy donors. Concerning this clone itself: Its specificity is not known.

General study findings and limits: Productive status was seen about 87% or about 30% of the time for most TCR beta V segments in an earlier analysis. In vitro confirmation showed three CMV-associated chains to be CMV antigen specific. Cytomegalovirus-associated status was assigned to some 160 TCR beta chains. V- and J-gene trimming in TCR beta was tied to a missense DCLRE1C variant by an analysis performed later.

The CDR3 sequence is 18 residues long. Use of 60 Vbeta and 13 Jbeta primers characterized the PCR. Sequenced by immunoSEQ multiplex PCR; TCRdb stores in-frame clones only, minus some. The profile covers about 150,000 clones, with roughly 81% appearing a single time and roughly 2.3% taken by the ten largest. This TCR came from a young woman in good health and CMV-seronegative. The J gene is TRBJ1-2, the V gene TRBV21-1; TRBD1, as called in the table, went unchecked against the DNA. TRBV21-1 is termed a pseudogene. Sequenced material: PBMCs. The CDR3 region is CASSKGQSGGASLYGYTF. For the CDR3, the DNA is TGTGCCAGCAGCAAAGGACAGTCAGGGGGTGCCTCTCTCTATGGCTACACCTTC.